This TCR beta chain derives from a study of blood T cell repertoires in COVID-19. Study information: Spain, Italy and the United States supplied samples that represented acute and convalescent COVID-19. Sources were T cells, B-cell-depleted T cells, or PBMCs; the material itself was cDNA or gDNA.

This clone is a singleton in its sample. Per the study methods: Reference gene primers were amplified, and this amplification served to estimate nucleated cell counts. This table comes from immunoSEQ multiplex PCR, and its TCRdb copy is limited to in-frame clones, with some not included. V and J calls plus clone size are reproduced from that table; the DNA served to infer D and trimming. Of around 230,000 clones listed, more than 85% were seen once; the top ten hold 0.65% to 0.85%. Germline V CDR1 and CDR2: LNHDA, SQIVND (reference sequence). V dropped 4 bases and J dropped 4; count of bases not matched to a gene: 7. CDR3 length: 15 amino acids.

Sequenced input: peripheral blood. The receptor comes from a man aged 35 to 55 with acute or convalescent COVID-19. The chain has TRBV19 and TRBJ1-2; 9 bases agree with TRBD1. The CDR3 DNA reads as TGTGCCAGTAGTACCCCACAGGGGGCAGGCTATGGCTACACCTTC. Translated, it gives CASSTPQGAGYGYTF.